This T cell receptor beta chain came from a study of T cell responses to AZD1222 COVID-19 vaccine. Details on this clone: As yet, its antigen is unknown.

V lost 4 bases to trimming and J lost 5 bases; unmatched junction nucleotides: 7. The CDR3 spans 15 residues. The germline CDR1 and CDR2 sequences are SGDLS and YYNGEE. The assay was immunoSEQ multiplex PCR, and TCRdb's table has in-frame clones only and misses some. The sample holds 83,000 or so clones, about nine tenths seen once. Study-level findings and limits: Females made up more of the donors, who were largely white British, and clonal diversity may have come out too low. Rises in breadth and depth of Spike-specific TCRs came after two AZD1222 doses.

The chain recombines TRBV9 with TRBJ1-5; 9 nucleotides match TRBD1. This TCR derives from an adult who received the AZD1222 COVID-19 vaccine. The sequences come from peripheral blood, collected 28 days after the second AZD1222 dose. The CDR3, as DNA: TGTGCCAGCAGCCCCCCCCGACAGGGGGATCAGCCCCAGCATTTT. As protein: CASSPPRQGDQPQHF. The whole variable domain, remainder taken from reference TRBV9 and TRBJ1-5, is DSGVTQTPKHLITATGQRVTLRCSPRSGDLSVYWYQQSLDQGLQFLIQYYNGEERAKGNILERFSAQQFPDLHSELNLSSLELGDSALYFCASSPPRQGDQPQHFGDGTRLSIL.